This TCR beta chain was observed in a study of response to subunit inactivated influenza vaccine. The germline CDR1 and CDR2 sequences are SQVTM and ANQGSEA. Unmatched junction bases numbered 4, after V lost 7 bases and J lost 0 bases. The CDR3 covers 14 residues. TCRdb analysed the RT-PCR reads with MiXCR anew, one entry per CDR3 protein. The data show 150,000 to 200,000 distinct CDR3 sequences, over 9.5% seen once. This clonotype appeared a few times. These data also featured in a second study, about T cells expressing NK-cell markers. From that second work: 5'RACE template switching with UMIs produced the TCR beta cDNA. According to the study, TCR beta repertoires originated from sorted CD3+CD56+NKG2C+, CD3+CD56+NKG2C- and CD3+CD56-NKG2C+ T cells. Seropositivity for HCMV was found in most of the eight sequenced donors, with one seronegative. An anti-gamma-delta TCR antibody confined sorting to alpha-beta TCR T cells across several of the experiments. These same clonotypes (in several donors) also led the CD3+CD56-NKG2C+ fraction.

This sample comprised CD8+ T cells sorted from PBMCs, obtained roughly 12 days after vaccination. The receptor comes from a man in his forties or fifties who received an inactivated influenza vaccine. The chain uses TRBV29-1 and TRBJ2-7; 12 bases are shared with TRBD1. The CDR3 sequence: CSAGDRGLSYEQYF. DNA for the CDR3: TGCAGCGCGGGGGACAGGGGGCTCTCCTACGAGCAGTACTTC.